One T cell receptor (beta chain) is described in this entry. Its antigen is currently unknown. The sample is drawn from a study of T-cell memory formation after mild COVID-19. Overall study results and limits: Certain responding clones were present in pre-infection memory, suggesting participation of cross-reactive memory. Researchers report contracting CD4+ clones mostly in CM and EM, with CD8+ clones in EMRA. Nothing showed for sure that second-wave clones peaking on day 37 were SARS-CoV-2 specific.

CDR1 and CDR2 from the germline V gene are SGHDN and FVKESK. Trimming left V 4 bases short and J 0 bases short, with 13 bases between. The CDR3 contains 16 residues. Constant-segment primers served in 5'RACE that generated TCR alpha and TCR beta cDNA libraries bearing sample barcodes and UMIs. MiXCR was run by TCRdb on the 5' RACE reads, yielding one entry per CDR3 protein. The sample lists approximately 260,000 distinct CDR3 sequences, roughly 17% occurring once. The chain joins TRBV14 to TRBJ1-5; D perhaps matches TRBD1 (5 bases). Sequencing was performed on PBMCs or a T cell subset sorted from them (not recorded which). This TCR was recovered from a man between 18 and 29 years old who had mild COVID-19 (a few samples of this study predate the infection). Cell type and time point are not known. The CDR3 is CASSRTRAYSNQPQHF. The CDR3 nucleotides are TGTGCCAGCAGCCGCACCAGGGCTTATAGCAATCAGCCCCAGCATTTT.